This T cell receptor (beta chain) was sequenced in a study of blood T cell repertoires in COVID-19. Study background: Spain, Italy and the United States supplied samples that represented acute and convalescent COVID-19. From T cells, B-cell-depleted T cells, or PBMCs came the material, which was cDNA or gDNA.

CDR1 SGHTS and CDR2 YDEGEE come from the germline V gene. V was pared by 4 bases and J by 6 bases, with 7 bases of the junction left unmatched. The CDR3 is 15 amino acids. In the original analysis: Scientists estimated how many nucleated cells there were by amplifying reference gene primers. The assay was immunoSEQ multiplex PCR, and TCRdb's table has in-frame clones only and misses some. V, J and clone size derive from that table, while D and trimming were established from the DNA sequence. The sample records about 230,000 clones, around 83% being singletons. The V gene is TRBV5-8, the J gene TRBJ1-4; 9 bases agree with TRBD1. This receptor was obtained from a woman in her 50s with acute or convalescent COVID-19. Sequenced material: peripheral blood. The CDR3 loop reads CASSPWTGADEKLFF. CDR3 sequence (DNA): TGTGCCAGCAGCCCGTGGACAGGGGCAGATGAAAAACTGTTTTTT.